This is a list of T cell receptor beta chains from one sample in a study of PD-1 blockade in classical Hodgkin lymphoma. TCRdb keeps only in-frame clones here, not all; method: immunoSEQ multiplex PCR. Of 12,000 or so clones listed, roughly 85% are singletons. Specimen: CD8+ T cells from blood, collected before the fourth cycle of nivolumab. The source is a human donor with classical Hodgkin lymphoma. The donor label of this sample is uncertain. The CDR3 runs from the conserved cysteine through the conserved F or W. The D gene is left open where the match is weak. A clone size is listed for some rows: how often the clone was seen (once, few, many), or a class if it is expanded.

j_call d_call v_call clone_size cdr3_nt cdr3_aa
TRBJ2-3 TRBD2 TRBV7-2 NA TGTGCCAGCAGCTTACCCGGACTAGCGGGAGTTGGTACGCAGTATTTT CASSLPGLAGVGTQYF
TRBJ2-7 TRBD2 TRBV30 NA TGTGCCTGGAGTGGAGCTAGCGGGAGTTACGAGCAGTACTTC CAWSGASGSYEQYF
TRBJ2-7 NA TRBV29-1 NA TGCAGCGTTGTACGACAGAACTCCTACGAGCAGTACTTC CSVVRQNSYEQYF
TRBJ2-1 NA TRBV6-1 NA TGTGCCAGCAGACAACTCAGCTCCTACAATGAGCAGTTCTTC CASRQLSSYNEQFF
TRBJ2-1 NA TRBV19 NA TGTGCCAGTAGTATGATGTGGGGAGATGAGCAGTTCTTC CASSMMWGDEQFF
TRBJ1-2 NA TRBV4-2 NA TGTGCCAGCAGCTTGGTAGGCCAGGGGAATGGCTACACCTTC CASSLVGQGNGYTF
TRBJ1-1 NA TRBV19 NA TGTGCCAGTAGTATAGACCCCCCCACTGAAGCTTTCTTT CASSIDPPTEAFF
TRBJ1-4 NA TRBV4-2 NA TGTGCCAGCAGCCTGGACGGTGAAAAACTGTTTTTT CASSLDGEKLFF
TRBJ2-3 NA TRBV9 once TGTGCCAGCAGCGTTATACAGGCAGATACGCAGTATTTT CASSVIQADTQYF
TRBJ2-1 NA TRBV4-1 NA TGCGCCAGCAGCCAAGTAGTTAACTACAATGAGCAGTTCTTC CASSQVVNYNEQFF
TRBJ2-3 TRBD2 TRBV7-6 NA TGTGCCAGCAGCTGGCTTAGCGGGAGCACAGATACGCAGTATTTT CASSWLSGSTDTQYF
TRBJ1-1 NA TRBV2 NA TGTGCCAGCAGGTCGTTGGTAGGAGGGACTGAAGCTTTCTTT CASRSLVGGTEAFF
TRBJ2-5 TRBD1 TRBV19 NA TGTGCCAGTAGTATAGGTGCGGGACAGGGGGCGCGTGAGACCCAGTACTTC CASSIGAGQGARETQYF
TRBJ2-7 TRBD1 TRBV7-9 NA TGTGCCAGCAGCCCCGACAGGGAGAAGTCCTACGAGCAGTACTTC CASSPDREKSYEQYF
TRBJ2-7 NA TRBV6-5 once TGTGCCAGCAGTTACTCGGGGCCCTACGAGCAGTACTTC CASSYSGPYEQYF
TRBJ2-7 NA TRBV4-1 few TGCGCCAGCAGCCCAAGCTGGCGGGACTCCTACGAGCAGTACTTC CASSPSWRDSYEQYF
TRBJ2-7 TRBD2 TRBV11-2 NA TGTGCCAGCAGCCCGGGAGGCGGCGAGCAGTACTTC CASSPGGGEQYF
TRBJ2-2 NA TRBV18 NA TGTGCCAGCTCACCCCGAGACAGTACCGACGGGGAGCTGTTTTTT CASSPRDSTDGELFF
TRBJ2-1 TRBD2 TRBV13 NA TGTGCCAGCAGCCCAGCCAGCGGGAATTACAATGAGCAGTTCTTC CASSPASGNYNEQFF
TRBJ1-2 TRBD1 TRBV27 NA TGTGCCAGCAGTCCGGGGACAGGGGTTAACTATGGCTACACCTTC CASSPGTGVNYGYTF
TRBJ2-1 NA TRBV7-9 NA TGTGCCAGCAGTCCTAGGCGGCTGAGCTCCTACAATGAGCAGTTCTTC CASSPRRLSSYNEQFF
TRBJ2-2 NA TRBV18 NA TGTGCCAGCTCACCGTGGCAGGGGGGAACCGGGGAGCTGTTTTTT CASSPWQGGTGELFF
TRBJ1-2 NA TRBV6-1 NA TGTGCCAGCAGTGAAGTCCAGGGGCCACCCTTGTTCTATGGCTACACCTTC CASSEVQGPPLFYGYTF
TRBJ2-1 TRBD1 TRBV19 NA TGTGCCACCCGGGACAGCTACTACAATGAGCAGTTCTTC CATRDSYYNEQFF
TRBJ1-5 NA TRBV27 NA TGTGCCAGCAGTATTACAGGCTCCAATCAGCCCCAGCATTTT CASSITGSNQPQHF
TRBJ2-2 NA TRBV28 NA TGTGCCAGCACCATCTCCCGACCCGGGGAGCTGTTTTTT CASTISRPGELFF
TRBJ2-7 NA TRBV7-2 NA TGTGCCAGCAGCCGCAGAAAAGTTACACTAGAGGCGGGGTTCTCGGCGCAGTACTTC CASSRRKVTLEAGFSAQYF
TRBJ2-1 TRBD2 TRBV15 NA TGTGCCACCAGTAGTTACGTACCGGGACTAGCGGGAGTAAACTCTTACAATGAGCAGTTCTTC CATSSYVPGLAGVNSYNEQFF
TRBJ2-7 NA TRBV6-5 once TGTGCCAGCAGTTACTCTCCCCCTCTCGAGCAGTACTTC CASSYSPPLEQYF
TRBJ2-5 NA TRBV5-6 NA TGTGCCAGCAGCTTAAACAGGCTCCAAGAGACCCAGTACTTC CASSLNRLQETQYF
TRBJ2-5 NA TRBV27 NA TGTGCCAGCAGTTTATTCGGCTCCCTTCAAGAGACCCAGTACTTC CASSLFGSLQETQYF
TRBJ1-2 TRBD1 TRBV19 NA TGTGCCAGTAGTATAGCCAGACAGGGATCCAACTATGGCTACACCTTC CASSIARQGSNYGYTF
TRBJ2-1 TRBD1 TRBV11-2 NA TGTGCCAGCAGCTTAGGAGACAGGGCCTTTTACAATGAGCAGTTCTTC CASSLGDRAFYNEQFF
TRBJ1-1 NA TRBV9 NA TGTGCCAGCAGCCCATCCCCCGGACACATTGAAGCTTTCTTT CASSPSPGHIEAFF
TRBJ2-2 NA TRBV6-6 NA TGTGCCAGCAGTTACTCGATCTTCGGCACCGGGGAGCTGTTTTTT CASSYSIFGTGELFF
TRBJ1-1 NA TRBV4-1 NA TGCGCCAGCAGCCCAGGGAGGGTTACTGAAGCTTTCTTT CASSPGRVTEAFF
TRBJ2-7 NA TRBV28 NA TGTGCCAGCACCGACCGGGTCTCACCCTACGAGCAGTACTTC CASTDRVSPYEQYF